This T cell receptor (beta chain) was captured by sequencing in a study of control samples from healthy donors and cancer patients. Assay used: immunoSEQ multiplex PCR; TCRdb lists only in-frame clones, some missing. The sample contains 100,000 to 150,000 clones, around 92% of which appear only once. The length of the CDR3 is 13 residues. CDR1 and CDR2 from the germline V gene are SGHKS and YYEKEE (reference sequence). V trimming: 5 bases; J trimming: 4 bases; junction bases outside the gene matches: 4. The sequence derives from a woman in her forties or fifties in good health. The genes are TRBV5-5 and TRBJ2-3; 7 bases agree with TRBD1. Input material: blood. The CDR3 region has the DNA TGTGCCAGCAGTTTGACAGGGTCAGATACGCAGTATTTT. Amino acid sequence: CASSLTGSDTQYF. Complete variable domain (other parts from reference TRBV5-5 and TRBJ2-3): DAGVTQSPTHLIKTRGQQVTLRCSPISGHKSVSWYQQVLGQGPQFIFQYYEKEERGRGNFPDRFSARQFPNYSSELNVNALLLGDSALYLCASSLTGSDTQYFGPGTRLTVL.